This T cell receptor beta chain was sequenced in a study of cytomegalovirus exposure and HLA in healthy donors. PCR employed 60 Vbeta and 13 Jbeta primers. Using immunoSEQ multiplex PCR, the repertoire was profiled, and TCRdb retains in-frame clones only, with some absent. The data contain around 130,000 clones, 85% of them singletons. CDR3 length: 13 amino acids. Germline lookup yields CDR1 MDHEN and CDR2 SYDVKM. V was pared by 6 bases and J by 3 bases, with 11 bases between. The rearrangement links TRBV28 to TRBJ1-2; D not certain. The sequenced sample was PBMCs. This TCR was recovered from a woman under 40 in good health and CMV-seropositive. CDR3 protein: CASSQLPHYGYTF. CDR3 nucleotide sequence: TGTGCCAGCAGCCAACTCCCTCACTATGGCTACACCTTC.